This T cell receptor (beta chain) emerged from a study of shared clonotypes between healthy human individuals. This clone was recorded only once. Its antigen remains unidentified. The CDR3 totals 16 residues. V shed 3 bases and J 0 bases; nucleotides not matched to a gene: 3. Germline V gives CDR1 ENHRY, CDR2 SYGVKD. Study results and caveats: Researchers found naive subsets generally carried larger estimated richness than memory subsets.

Sequenced by immunoSEQ multiplex PCR; TCRdb stores in-frame clones only, minus some. The table records approximately 2,000,000 clones, 92% of them present only once. The sample consisted of naive CD4+ T cells from PBMCs. Specified subset: CD45RA+ positively selected. The clonotype was recovered from a man younger than 35 in good health. Some clones in this sample may be carry-over from other donors' samples. The rearrangement uses TRBV10-3 and TRBJ2-1, with TRBD1 identical over 9 bases. The CDR3 DNA follows: TGTGCCATCAGTGATTTGGGACAGGGCTCCTACAATGAGCAGTTCTTC. Protein sequence: CAISDLGQGSYNEQFF.